These 7 T cell receptor beta chains were all obtained from the same sample, sequenced in a study of spatial heterogeneity in lung cancer (dated by TCRdb to the late 2010s). The library was prepared using 5' RACE. Reads for this sample came from a NextSeq 500. In TCRdb, the public reads were trimmed at Q25 with fastp and aligned with MiXCR, with productive beta chains retained. Identical CDR3 protein sequences are pooled into one entry, listed with their most common genes and DNA. The sample table shows about 1,800 distinct CDR3 sequences, and roughly 23% are seen once. Of the sample, roughly 14% is held by the ten largest clones. The sample's time point label, in plain terms: sample taken at primary tumor resection. The sequencing here drew on normal lung tissue next to the tumor, taken at surgery. Receptor source: a male donor with early-stage non-small cell lung cancer.

This clonotype was counted between two and nine times. The chain recombines TRBV28 with TRBJ2-6; TRBD1 matches 8 bases. The germline V gene has CDR1 MDHEN and CDR2 SYDVKM. J was trimmed by 3 bases and V by 6 bases; bases with no gene match: 4. The CDR3 has 15 amino acids. The CDR3 region is CASSQTGDGANVLTF. The CDR3, as DNA: TGTGCCAGCAGCCAGACAGGGGATGGGGCCAACGTCCTGACTTTC.

This clonotype is judged medium-sized. V and J are TRBV2 and TRBJ2-3; 8 positions agree with TRBD1. This CDR3 comprises 14 residues. The junction had 6 bases not matched to a gene; V was cut back by 8 bases and J by 2 bases. From germline, CDR1 is SNHLY and CDR2 FYNNEI. In DNA form, the CDR3 reads TGTGCCAGCTCAGGACAGGGCCCCACAGATACGCAGTATTTT. Translating it yields CASSGQGPTDTQYF.

This clonotype is categorized as medium-sized. The chain links TRBV10-1 to TRBJ1-5; no clear D. The CDR3 runs to 10 residues. Germline loops: CDR1 WNHNN, CDR2 SYGVQD (reference sequence). V lost 11 bases and J 6 bases, leaving 8 bases between the germline ends. The CDR3 protein is CAGAGQPQHF. CDR3 sequence (DNA): TGCGCCGGCGCCGGTCAGCCCCAGCATTTT.

In its sample, this clonotype is medium-sized. This chain uses TRBV5-6 with TRBJ2-7; no reliable D call. This CDR3 is built from 13 residues. The V gene lost 0 bases and the J gene lost 4 bases, with 8 bases spanning the gap. Germline loops: CDR1 SGHDT, CDR2 YYEEEE. For the CDR3, the DNA is TGTGCCAGCAGCTTGGGGGCAGGTTACGAGCAGTACTTC. It specifies CASSLGAGYEQYF.

The chain is built from TRBV7-9 and TRBJ2-3; D is unresolved. V was cut by 2 bases and J by 8 bases, with 14 bases left in between. Germline V gene lookup returns CDR1 SEHNR and CDR2 FQNEAQ (reference sequence). The CDR3 has 14 amino acids. CDR3 residues: CASSLSGPSGTQYF. In nucleotides, the CDR3 is TGTGCCAGCAGCTTATCAGGACCTTCGGGTACGCAGTATTTT.

Relative to its sample, this clonotype is medium-sized. The chain uses TRBV4-3 and TRBJ1-2, with D possibly matching TRBD1 (6 bases). Germline CDR1 and CDR2: LGHNA and YSLEER. V was cut by 2 bases and J by 6 bases, with 13 bases left in between. The CDR3 is 14 residues long. CDR3 amino acids: CASSQLPGENGYTF. CDR3 in DNA: TGCGCCAGCAGCCAACTTCCAGGGGAGAATGGCTACACCTTC.

This clonotype ranks as medium-sized. The chain uses TRBV3-1 and TRBJ2-3; D is unclear. Germline assignment: CDR1 LGHDT and CDR2 YNNKEL (reference sequence). Trimming cost V 0 bases and J 4 bases, with 8 bases left between them. This CDR3 has 14 amino acids. The CDR3 coding sequence is TGTGCCAGCAGCCAAGATCAGCGCGCAGATACGCAGTATTTT. Translated: CASSQDQRADTQYF.